Each of the 30 T cell receptor beta chains below was sequenced from the same sample in a study of shared clonotypes between healthy human individuals. Profiling relied on immunoSEQ multiplex PCR, and the TCRdb table lists in-frame clones only, not all of them. The data show under 1,100,000 clones, with approximately 76% seen just once and roughly 1.4% held by the top ten. The sample taken for sequencing was memory CD4+ T cells sorted from blood. Subset noted: CD45RA-negative fraction. These receptor sequences come from a man aged 18 to 30 in good health.

The chain links TRBV7-9 to TRBJ2-7; D remains unclear. The CDR3 sequence is 12 residues long. CDR1 SEHNR and CDR2 FQNEAQ come from the germline V gene (reference sequence). The V end was cut by 0 bases, the J end by 9 bases, with 9 bases between. The CDR3 protein is CASSLAGAGQYF. CDR3 bases: TGTGCCAGCAGCTTAGCAGGCGCCGGGCAGTACTTC.

This clone came up many times. The V gene is TRBV2, the J gene TRBJ1-1; no clear D gene. CDR1 is SNHLY and CDR2 is FYNNEI in the germline V gene. The CDR3 totals 12 residues. V was shortened by 7 bases and J by 8 bases, with 14 bases between the two germline ends. The CDR3 sequence is CASIQQIQEAFF. The CDR3 coding sequence is TGTGCCAGCATTCAGCAGATCCAGGAAGCTTTCTTT.

This chain joins TRBV28 and TRBJ2-5; TRBD1 agrees at 8 bases. The end of the DNA aligns better with TRBJ2-7, so the J call may be wrong. The CDR3 is made up of 12 amino acids. Germline values: CDR1 MDHEN, CDR2 SYDVKM. In nucleotides, the CDR3 is TGTGCCAGCAGTCTTGGACAGGGCGAGCAGTACTTC. The encoded protein is CASSLGQGEQYF.

The V gene is TRBV9, the J gene TRBJ2-4, with D possibly TRBD1 on 6 matching bases. V was cut by 2 bases and J by 2 bases, with 14 bases left in between. The CDR3 has 16 amino acids. Germline CDR1 SGDLS, CDR2 YYNGEE. The CDR3 region is CASSVGQGGSKNIQYF. Here the CDR3 DNA reads TGTGCCAGCAGCGTCGGACAAGGGGGATCCAAAAACATTCAGTACTTC.

The CDR3 DNA sequence: TGTGCCAGCAGCCGAACTAACTACAATGAGCAGTTCTTC. Its translation: CASSRTNYNEQFF. The chain carries TRBV28 and TRBJ2-1; D remains unclear. The V and J ends lost 6 bases and 3 bases respectively, with 9 bases between them. Germline lookup yields CDR1 MDHEN and CDR2 SYDVKM. CDR3 length: 13 amino acids.

The CDR3 sequence: CASSQVADSSGANVLTF. The CDR3 region has the DNA TGTGCCAGCAGCCAAGTCGCAGACTCCTCTGGGGCCAACGTCCTGACTTTC. The rearrangement uses TRBV4-2 and TRBJ2-6; D uncertain. Germline assignment: CDR1 LGHNA and CDR2 YNFKEQ. This CDR3 contains 17 residues. Between the trimmed V and J ends, which lost 1 base and 0 bases, there was a span of 10 bases.

The chain employs TRBV14 and TRBJ2-7, with 10 bases fitting TRBD2. Losses at the gene ends were 4 bases for V and 5 bases for J; bases not matched to a gene: 11. The germline V gene has CDR1 SGHDN and CDR2 FVKESK. CDR3 size: 16 residues. The CDR3, as DNA: TGTGCCAGCAGCCCCCTGGGGCTAGCGGGAGTCGACGAGCAGTACTTC. Translated: CASSPLGLAGVDEQYF.

The chain uses TRBV6-5 and TRBJ2-3; 10 positions match TRBD2. The CDR3 totals 16 residues. V was pared by 4 bases and J by 6 bases, with 10 bases of the junction left unmatched. CDR1 and CDR2 (germline): MNHEY, SVGAGI. The CDR3 nucleotides read TGTGCCAGCAGTTCCCCCCAGCGGGAGGGCCAGGATACGCAGTATTTT. Translation: CASSSPQREGQDTQYF.

The genes are TRBV7-2 and TRBJ2-5; no clear D gene. CDR3 length: 13 residues. CDR1 is SGHTA and CDR2 is FQGNSA in the germline V gene. V was cut by 2 bases and J by 2 bases, with 6 bases left in between. The CDR3 nucleotides read TGTGCCAGCAGCTTACACCTTCAAGAGACCCAGTACTTC. This codes for CASSLHLQETQYF.

The rearrangement uses TRBV4-3 and TRBJ2-3; 8 nucleotides align to TRBD1. The CDR3 has 16 amino acids. Germline CDR1 is LGHNA and CDR2 is YSLEER. After removal of 3 bases from V and 0 bases from J, the junction contained 5 bases not matched to a gene. The CDR3: CASSHSTGDSTDTQYF. In DNA form, the CDR3 reads TGCGCCAGCAGCCACTCGACAGGGGATAGCACAGATACGCAGTATTTT.

The chain joins TRBV5-4 to TRBJ2-1; the match to TRBD2 covers 13 bases. V gave up 4 bases and J gave up 3 bases; unmatched junction bases: 4. Germline V gene data show CDR1 as SGHNT and CDR2 as YYREEE (reference sequence). The CDR3 runs to 16 residues. This CDR3 reads CASSVTSGGNYNEQFF. The DNA of the CDR3 is TGTGCCAGCAGCGTGACTAGCGGGGGGAACTACAATGAGCAGTTCTTC.

V gene TRBV5-1 combines with J gene TRBJ2-3; 7 nucleotides align to TRBD2. This CDR3 comprises 16 residues. J gave up 4 bases and V 0 bases, and 8 bases lay outside the gene matches. Germline V gene data show CDR1 as SGHRS and CDR2 as YFSETQ. The CDR3 loop is CASSLGGSGGSDTQYF. The CDR3 DNA sequence: TGCGCCAGCAGCTTGGGAGGTTCGGGGGGATCAGATACGCAGTATTTT.

The chain has TRBV27 and TRBJ1-4, with a tentative D call TRBD1 (5 bases). The ends were cut back, 5 bases at V and 6 bases at J, with 16 bases in the middle. The CDR3 spans 15 residues. CDR1 is MNHEY and CDR2 is SMNVEV in the germline V gene (reference sequence). The chain's CDR3 is CASSISRGRDEKLFF. As DNA, the CDR3 is TGTGCCAGCAGTATAAGTCGGGGCCGGGATGAAAAACTGTTTTTT.

The CDR3 region has the DNA TGTGCCAGCAGTGAATTTAGCGGGAGTCGAGATGAGCAGTTCTTC. Translating it yields CASSEFSGSRDEQFF. J is TRBJ2-1 and V is TRBV25-1; 9 bases fit TRBD2. The CDR3 sequence is 15 residues long. Per germline, CDR1 MGHDK and CDR2 SYGVNS. With 1 base clipped from V and 8 bases from J, the junction kept 6 bases outside the gene matches.

The chain combines TRBV9 with TRBJ2-2; D perhaps matches TRBD1 (5 bases). Germline V gene data show CDR1 as SGDLS and CDR2 as YYNGEE. CDR3 length equals 16 residues. Trimming shortened V by 3 bases and J by 0 bases, and 12 bases separated the two germline ends. The CDR3 here is CASSARQLSNTGELFF. The CDR3 bases are TGTGCCAGCAGCGCCAGACAGCTCTCGAACACCGGGGAGCTGTTTTTT.

The V and J genes are TRBV11-2 and TRBJ2-1; D is perhaps TRBD1 (5 bases). CDR1 and CDR2 from the germline V gene are SGHAT and FQNNGV. Trimming took off 3 bases at V and 2 bases at J, with 8 bases between the two ends. The CDR3 covers 14 residues. The CDR3 here is CASSFSGTYNEQFF. The CDR3 DNA is TGTGCCAGCAGCTTTTCAGGGACCTACAATGAGCAGTTCTTC.

As concerns this clone: Within the sample, other DNA sequences also encode this same CDR3. The chain is built from TRBV20-1 and TRBJ2-7; D unclear. Germline values: CDR1 DFQATT, CDR2 SNEGSKA (reference sequence). Trimming stripped 6 bases from V and 0 bases from J, with 6 bases between. CDR3 length equals 11 residues. CDR3 in DNA: TGCAGTGCGAAAGGCTCCTACGAGCAGTACTTC. It yields the protein CSAKGSYEQYF.

The CDR3 spells CASSPPQRGEAFF. Here the CDR3 DNA reads TGTGCCAGCTCACCACCACAAAGGGGTGAAGCTTTCTTT. This chain joins TRBV18 and TRBJ1-1; D might be TRBD1 (5 bases). Trimming cost V 0 bases and J 7 bases, with 9 bases left between them. The CDR3 contains 13 residues. The V gene's germline CDR1 is KGHSH and CDR2 LQKENI.

The V and J genes are TRBV4-1 and TRBJ2-5; D assignment may be TRBD1 or TRBD2 (5 bases each). The J call could be wrong; TRBJ2-7 is a better fit for the DNA end. The CDR3 extends over 12 amino acids. CDR1 and CDR2 (germline): MGHRA, YSYEKL. This CDR3 reads CASSRDAYEQYF. The CDR3 DNA sequence: TGCGCCAGCAGCCGGGACGCCTACGAGCAGTACTTC.

V usage is TRBV30 and J usage is TRBJ2-4; 7 nucleotides agree with TRBD1. CDR3 length equals 13 residues. Per germline, CDR1 GTSNPN and CDR2 SVGIG (reference sequence). Trimming at V came to 2 bases and at J to 8 bases, leaving 6 bases not matched to a gene. CDR3 sequence: CAWSIDRVDIQYF. In DNA form, the CDR3 reads TGTGCCTGGAGTATTGACAGGGTGGACATTCAGTACTTC.

V gene TRBV5-4 combines with J gene TRBJ2-3; D perhaps matches TRBD2 (6 bases). V was pared by 5 bases and J by 0 bases, with 13 bases between. The V gene's germline CDR1 is SGHNT and CDR2 YYREEE (reference sequence). The CDR3 is made up of 15 amino acids. The CDR3 DNA follows: TGTGCCAGCAGAGGAGGGGCGGGCAGCACAGATACGCAGTATTTT. Protein sequence: CASRGGAGSTDTQYF.

As regards this clone: This sequence may be a read error, since a much larger clone differs from it by one base. Other DNA variants within this sample encode the same CDR3. The chain combines TRBV5-1 with TRBJ2-3; D ambiguous. CDR1 and CDR2 (germline): SGHRS, YFSETQ. Trimming took off 1 base at V and 6 bases at J, with 3 bases between the two ends. The CDR3 covers 11 residues. The CDR3, as DNA: TGCGCCAGCAGCTTGACCGATACGCAGTATTTT. Its protein is CASSLTDTQYF.

V usage is TRBV20-1 and J usage is TRBJ2-3; D is ambiguous. Germline V lookup: CDR1 DFQATT, CDR2 SNEGSKA (reference sequence). V lost 6 bases and J 7 bases, leaving 8 bases between the germline ends. This CDR3 is 10 amino acids long. In nucleotides, the CDR3 is TGCAGTGCCGACCGGAATACGCAGTATTTT. This codes for CSADRNTQYF.

V and J are TRBV30 and TRBJ2-5, with no clear D. V lost 0 bases, J lost 7 bases, and 15 bases lay in between. The CDR3 has 14 residues. Germline loops: CDR1 GTSNPN, CDR2 SVGIG (reference sequence). CDR3 region: CAWSVSSASTTQYF. CDR3 in DNA: TGTGCCTGGAGTGTAAGCTCTGCGTCTACGACCCAGTACTTC.

In this sample, this clone turned up a few times. The chain combines TRBV19 with TRBJ2-6; unclear D gene. The CDR3 spans 14 residues. The V and J ends lost 7 bases and 2 bases respectively, with 9 bases between them. Germline CDR1 reads LNHDA; CDR2 reads SQIVND (reference sequence). CDR3 nucleotides: TGTGCCAGTAAGATGTCTGCTGGGGCCAACGTCCTGACTTTC. This encodes CASKMSAGANVLTF.

This chain links TRBV7-2 with TRBJ2-5; D possibly corresponds to TRBD2 (7 bases). This CDR3 region has 16 residues. CDR1 and CDR2 from the germline V gene are SGHTA and FQGNSA. The ends were cut back, 1 base at V and 0 bases at J, with 12 bases in the middle. The CDR3 sequence is CASSLVGGANQETQYF. The CDR3 DNA reads TGTGCCAGCAGCTTAGTGGGGGGGGCCAACCAAGAGACCCAGTACTTC.

This clone occurred a few times. This sample also contains other DNA sequences that code for the same CDR3. The chain carries TRBV5-1 and TRBJ1-1; D gene uncertain. This CDR3 contains 15 residues. Trimming removed 0 bases from V and 0 bases from J, with 9 bases in between. CDR1 and CDR2 (germline): SGHRS, YFSETQ. The CDR3 DNA reads as TGCGCCAGCAGCTTGGGGCAGACCATGAACACTGAAGCTTTCTTT. The encoded protein is CASSLGQTMNTEAFF.

The chain has TRBV19 and TRBJ1-2; D might be TRBD1 (5 bases). The CDR3 runs 15 residues. V was pared by 3 bases and J by 8 bases, with 19 bases between. Germline CDR1 LNHDA, CDR2 SQIVND (reference sequence). CDR3 nucleotides: TGTGCCAGTAGTATCGGGGATGGGGGACTTCGAGGCTACACCTTC. Protein sequence: CASSIGDGGLRGYTF.

This chain uses TRBV27 with TRBJ1-4, with D uncertain. The CDR3 consists of 14 residues. V was trimmed by 3 bases and J by 4 bases, leaving 9 bases between them. The germline V gene encodes CDR1 MNHEY and CDR2 SMNVEV (reference sequence). The CDR3 nucleotides read TGTGCCAGCAGTTTCGGACCCTTTAATGAAAAACTGTTTTTT. Translated: CASSFGPFNEKLFF. Drawing the rest from reference TRBV27 and TRBJ1-4, the complete variable domain is EAQVTQNPRYLITVTGKKLTVTCSQNMNHEYMSWYRQDPGLGLRQIYYSMNVEVTDKGDVPEGYKVSRKEKRNFPLILESPSPNQTSLYFCASSFGPFNEKLFFGSGTQLSVL.

V and J are TRBV6-1 and TRBJ2-2; D not certain. The CDR3 has 13 amino acids. CDR1 and CDR2 from the germline V gene are MNHNS and SASEGT. V lost 6 bases and J 5 bases, leaving 10 bases between the germline ends. CDR3 loop: CASRSLATGELFF. CDR3 nucleotide sequence: TGTGCCAGCAGATCCTTAGCAACCGGGGAGCTGTTTTTT.